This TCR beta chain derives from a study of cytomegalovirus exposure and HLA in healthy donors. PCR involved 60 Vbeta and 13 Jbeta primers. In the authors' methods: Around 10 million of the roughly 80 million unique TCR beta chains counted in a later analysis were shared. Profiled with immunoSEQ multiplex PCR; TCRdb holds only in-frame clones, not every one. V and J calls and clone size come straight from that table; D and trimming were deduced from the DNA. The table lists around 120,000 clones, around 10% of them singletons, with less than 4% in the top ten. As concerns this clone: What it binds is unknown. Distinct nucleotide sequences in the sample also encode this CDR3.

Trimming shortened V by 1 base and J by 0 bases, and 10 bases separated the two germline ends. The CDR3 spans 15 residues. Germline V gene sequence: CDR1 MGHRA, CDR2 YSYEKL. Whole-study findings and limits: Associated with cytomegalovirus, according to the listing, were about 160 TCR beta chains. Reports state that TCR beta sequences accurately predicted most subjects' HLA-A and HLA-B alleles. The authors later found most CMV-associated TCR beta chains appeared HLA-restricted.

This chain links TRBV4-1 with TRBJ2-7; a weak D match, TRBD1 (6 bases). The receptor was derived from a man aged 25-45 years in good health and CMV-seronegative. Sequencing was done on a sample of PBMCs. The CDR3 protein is CASSQVQGGSYEQYF. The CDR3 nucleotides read TGCGCCAGCAGCCAAGTTCAAGGGGGCTCCTACGAGCAGTACTTC.